The 23 T cell receptor beta chains given below trace back to one sample, sequenced in a study of control samples from healthy donors and cancer patients. The repertoire was sequenced with immunoSEQ multiplex PCR; TCRdb's copy has only in-frame clones and lacks some. Across roughly 190,000 clones, the top ten clones capture about 2.2% of the sample. Sequencing was carried out using blood. The receptors shown here come from a woman aged 30 to 39 in good health.

Remarks on this clone: This same CDR3 is encoded by further DNA sequences in the sample. The chain joins TRBV28 to TRBJ1-5, with 8 bases matching TRBD1. Trimming took 5 bases from V and 5 from J; bases not matched to a gene: 5. Germline-derived CDR1 and CDR2 are MDHEN and SYDVKM. The CDR3 has 14 residues. The CDR3 protein is CASSSGQGDQPQHF. In DNA form, the CDR3 reads TGTGCCAGCAGTAGCGGACAGGGTGATCAGCCCCAGCATTTT.

V and J are TRBV5-1 and TRBJ2-7, with 7 bases fitting TRBD2. This CDR3 is 16 amino acids long. V trimming: 1 base; J trimming: 1 base; junction bases outside the gene matches: 8. CDR1 is SGHRS and CDR2 is YFSETQ in the germline V gene. The CDR3 DNA follows: TGCGCCAGCAGCTTGAGCGGGGCAGGCCCTTCCTACGAGCAGTACTTC. This codes for CASSLSGAGPSYEQYF.

CDR3 amino acids: CASSLSGDQETQYF. In DNA form, the CDR3 reads TGCGCCAGCAGCCTGTCGGGAGACCAAGAGACCCAGTACTTC. The chain joins TRBV5-1 to TRBJ2-5, with D possibly TRBD2 on 6 matching bases. V shed 4 bases and J shed 0 bases, with 10 bases lying between them. This CDR3 region has 14 residues. CDR1 and CDR2 (germline): SGHRS, YFSETQ.

The rearrangement links TRBV19 to TRBJ2-6; 7 nucleotides match TRBD1. J lost 0 bases, V lost 10 bases, and 3 bases had no gene match. This CDR3 has 14 amino acids. Germline loops: CDR1 LNHDA, CDR2 SQIVND (reference sequence). The chain's CDR3 is CATGQPSGANVLTF. In DNA form, the CDR3 reads TGTGCCACGGGACAGCCCTCTGGGGCCAACGTCCTGACTTTC.

This sequence joins TRBV5-4 and TRBJ1-1; tentatively, D is TRBD1 (5 bases). Germline CDR1 SGHNT, CDR2 YYREEE (reference sequence). V lost 3 bases to trimming and J lost 5 bases, with 23 bases between them. The CDR3 runs to 17 residues. CDR3 sequence: CASSSQHDSSLETEAFF. The CDR3 bases are TGTGCCAGCAGCTCCCAACATGACAGCAGTTTGGAGACTGAAGCTTTCTTT.

V is TRBV10-3 and J is TRBJ1-3; D not certain. The CDR3 totals 13 residues. Trimming took 2 bases from V and 4 from J, leaving 6 bases between them. The germline V gene has CDR1 ENHRY and CDR2 SYGVKD. The CDR3 sequence is CAISEVEGNTIYF. In DNA form, the CDR3 reads TGTGCCATCAGTGAGGTGGAGGGAAACACCATATATTTT.

The chain employs TRBV6-1 and TRBJ2-7; a weak D match, TRBD2 (6 bases). Per the germline V gene, CDR1 is MNHNS and CDR2 is SASEGT. V lost 2 bases and J lost 1, with 12 bases in between. The CDR3 runs 15 residues. The CDR3 loop is CASSERGISSYEQYF. The CDR3 region has the DNA TGTGCCAGCAGTGAACGGGGGATTTCTTCCTACGAGCAGTACTTC.

The V and J genes are TRBV28 and TRBJ2-1; the match to TRBD2 covers 11 bases. Germline lookup yields CDR1 MDHEN and CDR2 SYDVKM. The CDR3 extends over 19 amino acids. Trimming cost V 4 bases and J 3 bases; bases outside gene matches: 14. The CDR3 loop is CASSYGLAGGPWYYNEQFF. CDR3 sequence (DNA): TGTGCCAGCAGTTACGGGCTAGCGGGGGGTCCCTGGTACTACAATGAGCAGTTCTTC.

The chain carries TRBV7-3 and TRBJ1-5; 7 nucleotides match TRBD1. Germline V CDR1 and CDR2: SGHTA, FQGTGA. The CDR3 is 13 residues long. J was trimmed by 8 bases and V by 3 bases; bases with no gene match: 4. The CDR3, as DNA: TGTGCCAGCAGCTTTCAGGGGGTTGAGCCCCAGCATTTT. Its translation: CASSFQGVEPQHF.

Worth noting for this clone: This sample also contains other DNA sequences that code for the same CDR3. The chain joins TRBV28 to TRBJ2-7; 9 bases agree with TRBD1. The junction had 6 bases not matched to a gene; V was cut back by 4 bases and J by 2 bases. Germline V gene data show CDR1 as MDHEN and CDR2 as SYDVKM. The CDR3 spans 15 residues. The CDR3, as DNA: TGTGCCAGCAGTTCCCCGGGACAGGGCGCCTACGAGCAGTACTTC. Translation gives CASSSPGQGAYEQYF.

This chain joins TRBV28 and TRBJ2-7; D is ambiguous. The CDR3 is made up of 12 amino acids. Trimming stripped 8 bases from V and 0 bases from J, with 8 bases between. CDR1 and CDR2 from the germline V gene are MDHEN and SYDVKM. CDR3 region: CASGGNSYEQYF. In DNA, the CDR3 is TGTGCCAGCGGCGGTAACTCCTACGAGCAGTACTTC.

The chain is built from TRBV28 and TRBJ1-1, with 7 positions matching TRBD1. Germline V gene sequence: CDR1 MDHEN, CDR2 SYDVKM. Germline trimming cut 4 bases from V and 0 bases from J; bases unmatched to any gene: 5. This CDR3 region has 15 residues. CDR3 loop: CASSSIGGLNTEAFF. The CDR3 bases are TGTGCCAGCAGTTCGATAGGGGGCCTGAACACTGAAGCTTTCTTT.

The J gene is TRBJ1-4, the V gene TRBV24-1; D call uncertain. This CDR3 is 15 amino acids long. Trimming removed 2 bases at V and 7 bases at J, with 13 bases between. Germline V gene lookup returns CDR1 KGHDR and CDR2 SFDVKD. CDR3 amino acids: CATSDSGSYTEKLFF. As DNA, the CDR3 is TGTGCCACCAGTGATTCAGGTAGTTACACTGAAAAACTGTTTTTT.

The gene calls are TRBV10-3 and TRBJ1-1; D is possibly TRBD1 (5 bases). This CDR3 spans 16 amino acids. Germline V gene sequence: CDR1 ENHRY, CDR2 SYGVKD. Between the trimmed V and J ends, which lost 7 bases and 0 bases, there was a span of 18 bases. CDR3 nucleotides: TGTGCCATCACGTGGGGGTCTCCGAAGTTGAACACTGAAGCTTTCTTT. Its protein product is CAITWGSPKLNTEAFF.

V usage is TRBV28 and J usage is TRBJ2-4; the D gene could be TRBD1 or TRBD2 (5 bases each). The CDR3 has 15 amino acids. The V end lost 5 bases, the J end lost 4 bases, and 15 bases lay between the germline ends. CDR1 is MDHEN, CDR2 SYDVKM, per germline. The CDR3 here is CASSAMREGKNIQYF. The CDR3 nucleotides are TGTGCCAGCAGTGCAATGCGTGAGGGGAAAAACATTCAGTACTTC.

The chain uses TRBV28 and TRBJ1-4, with D possibly being TRBD1 (6 bases). The CDR3 covers 12 residues. The V gene lost 6 bases and the J gene lost 4 bases, with 6 bases spanning the gap. From germline, CDR1 is MDHEN and CDR2 SYDVKM. CDR3 in DNA: TGTGCCAGCAGACAGGGTAATGAAAAACTGTTTTTT. This sequence encodes CASRQGNEKLFF.

The chain couples TRBV10-3 to TRBJ2-3; no reliable D call. The germline V and J ends were trimmed by 6 bases and 6 bases, with 7 bases remaining between them. Germline values: CDR1 ENHRY, CDR2 SYGVKD. The CDR3 spans 11 residues. DNA of the CDR3: TGTGCCATCAGCCCTGGGGATACGCAGTATTTT. The encoded protein is CAISPGDTQYF.

V usage is TRBV6-2 or TRBV6-3 and J usage is TRBJ1-2, with 8 bases fitting TRBD1. The length of the CDR3 is 21 residues. J gave up 2 bases and V 5 bases, and 25 bases lay outside the gene matches. Germline V lookup: CDR1 MNHEY, CDR2 SVGEGT. This CDR3 is CASSDDLPGQGFSGLNYGYTF. CDR3 bases: TGTGCCAGCAGTGATGATCTTCCCGGACAGGGCTTTTCTGGACTCAACTATGGCTACACCTTC.

The V call is TRBV27, the J call TRBJ1-2; D gene uncertain. Per germline, CDR1 MNHEY and CDR2 SMNVEV (reference sequence). The CDR3 is made up of 13 amino acids. V lost 6 bases, J lost 1 base, and 9 bases lay in between. As DNA, the CDR3 is TGTGCCAGCAGCCCGAATCTTAACTATGGCTACACCTTC. Its translation is CASSPNLNYGYTF.

This chain uses TRBV6-5 with TRBJ2-5; D call uncertain. The CDR3 length is 14 residues. CDR1 is MNHEY, CDR2 SVGAGI, per germline. The V end lost 10 bases, the J end lost 6 bases, and 21 bases lay between the germline ends. CDR3 sequence (DNA): TGTGCCATCGCTCTTGGACGGCCGCCGCAGACCCAGTACTTC. This codes for CAIALGRPPQTQYF.

The rearrangement uses TRBV28 and TRBJ1-1; weak D call: TRBD1 (6 bases). There are 18 residues in the CDR3. Germline values: CDR1 MDHEN, CDR2 SYDVKM. V was cut by 4 bases and J by 0 bases, with 21 bases left in between. CDR3 sequence: CASSYRPGHQPLNTEAFF. The CDR3 DNA is TGTGCCAGCAGTTATCGTCCGGGACACCAACCTTTGAACACTGAAGCTTTCTTT. The variable domain in full, with the rest retrieved from reference TRBV28 and TRBJ1-1, is DVKVTQSSRYLVKRTGEKVFLECVQDMDHENMFWYRQDPGLGLRLIYFSYDVKMKEKGDIPEGYSVSREKKERFSLILESASTNQTSMYLCASSYRPGHQPLNTEAFFGQGTRLTVV.

In nucleotides, the CDR3 is TGTGCCAGCAGCGTAACCGGGACCTTAAATGAAAAACTGTTTTTT. Translated: CASSVTGTLNEKLFF. The rearrangement joins TRBV6-5 to TRBJ1-4; a possible D gene is TRBD1 (5 bases). The CDR3 contains 15 residues. With 6 bases removed from V and 5 bases from J, the gap between germline ends came to 16 bases. Germline values: CDR1 MNHEY, CDR2 SVGAGI.

The gene calls are TRBV3-1 (or the pseudogene TRBV3-2) and TRBJ2-3; D perhaps matches TRBD2 (5 bases). The CDR3 loop spans 17 amino acids. The V gene lost 3 bases and the J gene lost 0 bases, with 16 bases spanning the gap. CDR1 and CDR2 from the germline V gene are LGHDT and YNNKEL (reference sequence). This chain's CDR3 is CASSHSRRASSTDTQYF. CDR3 nucleotides: TGTGCCAGCAGCCACAGCCGGCGGGCCTCTAGCACAGATACGCAGTATTTT.